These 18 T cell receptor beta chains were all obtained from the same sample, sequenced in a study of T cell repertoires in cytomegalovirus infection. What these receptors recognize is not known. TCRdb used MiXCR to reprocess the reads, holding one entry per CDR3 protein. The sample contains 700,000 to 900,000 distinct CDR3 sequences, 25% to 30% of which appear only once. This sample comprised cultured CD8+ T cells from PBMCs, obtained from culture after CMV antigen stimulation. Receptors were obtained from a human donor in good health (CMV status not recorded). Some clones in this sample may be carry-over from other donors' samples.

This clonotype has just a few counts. CDR3 sequence (DNA): TGTGCCAGCAGTTTCCTGCTGATAGCGGTTTACAATGAGCAGTTCTTC. Its protein product is CASSFLLIAVYNEQFF. The chain has TRBV12-3 or TRBV12-4 and TRBJ2-1, with D tentatively TRBD2 (6 bases). V lost 3 bases, J lost 4 bases, and 16 bases lay in between. The CDR3 runs to 16 residues.

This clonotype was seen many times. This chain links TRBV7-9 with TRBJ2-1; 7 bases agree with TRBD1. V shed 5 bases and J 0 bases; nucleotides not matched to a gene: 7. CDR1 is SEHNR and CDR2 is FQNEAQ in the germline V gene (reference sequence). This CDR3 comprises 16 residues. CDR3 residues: CASSQTTGSSYNEQFF. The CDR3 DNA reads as TGTGCCAGCAGCCAAACGACAGGGAGCTCCTACAATGAGCAGTTCTTC.

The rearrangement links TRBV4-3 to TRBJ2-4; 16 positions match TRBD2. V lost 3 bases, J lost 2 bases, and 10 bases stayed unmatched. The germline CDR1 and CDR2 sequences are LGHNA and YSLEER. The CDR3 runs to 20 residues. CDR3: CASSHLGTSGGALSKNIQYF. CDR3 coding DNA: TGCGCCAGCAGCCACCTTGGGACTAGCGGGGGGGCACTTTCCAAAAACATTCAGTACTTC.

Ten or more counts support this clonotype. CDR3 protein: CASSTRTSWAYNEQFF. The CDR3 nucleotides are TGTGCCAGCAGCACCCGGACTAGTTGGGCTTACAATGAGCAGTTCTTC. The chain recombines TRBV13 with TRBJ2-1, with 7 bases identical to TRBD2. CDR1 and CDR2 from the germline V gene are PRHDT and FYEKMQ (reference sequence). The CDR3 covers 16 residues. Trimming cost V 5 bases and J 4 bases; bases outside gene matches: 11.

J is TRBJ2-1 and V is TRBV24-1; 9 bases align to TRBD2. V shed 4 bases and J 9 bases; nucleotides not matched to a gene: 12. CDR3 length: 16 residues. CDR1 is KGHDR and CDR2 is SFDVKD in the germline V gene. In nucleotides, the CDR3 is TGTGCCACCAGTGACCGGAAAGCGGGGGGCTACGGTGAGCAGTTCTTC. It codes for CATSDRKAGGYGEQFF.

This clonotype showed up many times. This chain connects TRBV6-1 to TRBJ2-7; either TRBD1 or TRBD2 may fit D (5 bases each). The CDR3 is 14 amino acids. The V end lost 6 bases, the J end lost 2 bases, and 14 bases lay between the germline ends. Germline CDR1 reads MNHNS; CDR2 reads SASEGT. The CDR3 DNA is TGTGCCAGCAGCCCCGGGGACGGGCCCTACGAGCAGTACTTC. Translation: CASSPGDGPYEQYF.

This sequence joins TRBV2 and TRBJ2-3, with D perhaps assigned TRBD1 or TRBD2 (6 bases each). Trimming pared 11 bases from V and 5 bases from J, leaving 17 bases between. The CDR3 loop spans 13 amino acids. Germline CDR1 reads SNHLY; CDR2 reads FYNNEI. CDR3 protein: CASAGQGIDTQYF. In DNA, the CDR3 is TGTGCCTCCGCGGGGCAGGGGATAGATACGCAGTATTTT.

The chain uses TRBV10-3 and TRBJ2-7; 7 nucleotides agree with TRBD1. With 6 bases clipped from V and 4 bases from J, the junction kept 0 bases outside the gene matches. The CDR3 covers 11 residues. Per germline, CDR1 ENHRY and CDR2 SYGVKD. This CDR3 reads CAIRQGYEQYF. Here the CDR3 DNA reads TGTGCCATCAGACAGGGGTACGAGCAGTACTTC.

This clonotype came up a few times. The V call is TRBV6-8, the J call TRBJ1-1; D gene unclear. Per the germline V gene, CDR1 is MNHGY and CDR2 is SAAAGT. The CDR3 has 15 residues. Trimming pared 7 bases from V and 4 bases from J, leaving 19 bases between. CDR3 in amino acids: CASTAFERATTEAFF. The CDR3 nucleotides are TGTGCCAGCACCGCGTTCGAGCGGGCGACCACTGAAGCTTTCTTT.

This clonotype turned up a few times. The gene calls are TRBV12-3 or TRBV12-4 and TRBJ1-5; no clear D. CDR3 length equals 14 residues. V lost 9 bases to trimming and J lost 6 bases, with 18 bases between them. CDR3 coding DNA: TGTGCCAGGATAGGACGCCCGTGGGGTCAGCCCCAGCATTTT. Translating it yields CARIGRPWGQPQHF.

The CDR3 bases are TGTGCCAGCAGCCCTGTTACGGGGGTGGCCACCGGGGAGCTGTTTTTT. This gives the protein CASSPVTGVATGELFF. This sequence joins TRBV7-3 and TRBJ2-2; a weak D match, TRBD2 (6 bases). Germline V lookup: CDR1 SGHTA, CDR2 FQGTGA. CDR3 length equals 16 residues. V dropped 5 bases and J dropped 4 bases, with 17 bases sitting between them.

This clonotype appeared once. The CDR3 DNA reads as TGTGCCAGCAGCTTAGTGAGCGGGGCAGGAGAGACCCAGTACTTC. It codes for CASSLVSGAGETQYF. The J gene is TRBJ2-5, the V gene TRBV11-3; 7 nucleotides align to TRBD2. The V and J ends lost 1 base and 4 bases, in that order; junction bases with no gene match: 6. CDR1 and CDR2 from the germline V gene are SGHNT and YENEEA. The CDR3 loop spans 15 amino acids.

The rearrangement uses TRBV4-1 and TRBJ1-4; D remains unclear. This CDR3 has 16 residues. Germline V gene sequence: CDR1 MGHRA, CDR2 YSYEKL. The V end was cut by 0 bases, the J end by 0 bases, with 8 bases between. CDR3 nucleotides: TGCGCCAGCAGCCAAGATCACCCAGCAACTAATGAAAAACTGTTTTTT. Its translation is CASSQDHPATNEKLFF.

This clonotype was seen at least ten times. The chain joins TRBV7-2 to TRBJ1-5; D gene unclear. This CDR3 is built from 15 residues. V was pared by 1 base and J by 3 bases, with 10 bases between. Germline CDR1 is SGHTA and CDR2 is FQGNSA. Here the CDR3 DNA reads TGTGCCAGCAGCTTAGGGTCACTTATCAATCAGCCCCAGCATTTT. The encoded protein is CASSLGSLINQPQHF.

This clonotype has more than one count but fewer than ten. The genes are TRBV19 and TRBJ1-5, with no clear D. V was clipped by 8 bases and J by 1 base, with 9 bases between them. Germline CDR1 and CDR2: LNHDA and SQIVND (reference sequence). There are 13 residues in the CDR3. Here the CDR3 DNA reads TGTGCCAGTCAGTGGCAAAGCAATCAGCCCCAGCATTTT. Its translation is CASQWQSNQPQHF.

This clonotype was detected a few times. The CDR3 protein is CASSHTSRSPLHF. CDR3 sequence (DNA): TGTGCCAGCAGCCACACGTCTAGATCACCCCTCCACTTT. The chain uses TRBV27 and TRBJ1-6; the D is unclear. V lost 6 bases, J lost 10 bases, and 13 bases lay in between. The CDR3 is 13 residues long. The germline V gene encodes CDR1 MNHEY and CDR2 SMNVEV (reference sequence).

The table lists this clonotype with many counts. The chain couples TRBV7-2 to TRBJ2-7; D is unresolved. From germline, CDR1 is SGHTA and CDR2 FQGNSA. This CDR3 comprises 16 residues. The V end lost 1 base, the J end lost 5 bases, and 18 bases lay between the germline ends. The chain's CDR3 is CASSLEVGGPDHEQYV. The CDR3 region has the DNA TGTGCCAGCAGCTTAGAGGTCGGCGGACCCGACCACGAGCAGTACGTC.

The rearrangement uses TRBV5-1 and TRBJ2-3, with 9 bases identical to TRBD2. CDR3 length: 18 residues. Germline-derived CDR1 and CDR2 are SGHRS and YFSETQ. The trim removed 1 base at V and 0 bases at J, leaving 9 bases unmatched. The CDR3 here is CASSLIQRGAFSTDTQYF. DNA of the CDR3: TGCGCCAGCAGCTTGATCCAGCGGGGGGCCTTTAGCACAGATACGCAGTATTTT.